A selection of T cell receptor beta chains follows, all from one sample in a study of cytomegalovirus exposure and HLA in healthy donors. Assay: immunoSEQ multiplex PCR; the TCRdb copy retains only in-frame clones and omits some. The sample has under 200,000 clones, around 80% seen once. The sequencing sample was made of PBMCs. These receptors were obtained from a woman aged 35 to 49 in good health and CMV-seronegative. The CDR3 runs from the conserved cysteine through the conserved F or W. Fields, in order: V gene, D gene, J gene, clone size, CDR3 protein, CDR3 DNA. D genes are given only for firm matches. Expanded clones get a size class; other rows say once, few or many, or leave the size out.

TRBV4-1	TRBD2	TRBJ2-5	NA	CASSQDGSGGETQYF	TGCGCCAGCAGCCAAGATGGTAGCGGGGGGGAGACCCAGTACTTC
TRBV2	NA	TRBJ2-7	NA	CASKRDVYEQYF	TGTGCCAGCAAGAGGGATGTCTACGAGCAGTACTTC
TRBV6-5	TRBD1	TRBJ1-5	few	CASRKGASGNQPQHF	TGTGCCAGCAGGAAGGGGGCTAGCGGGAATCAGCCCCAGCATTTT
TRBV5-1	TRBD1	TRBJ1-5	NA	CASSEGTGERQPQHF	TGCGCCAGCAGCGAGGGGACAGGGGAGCGTCAGCCCCAGCATTTT
TRBV5-5	NA	TRBJ2-7	NA	CASRITDTGIGREQYF	TGTGCCAGCAGGATAACCGACACAGGGATTGGGCGCGAGCAGTACTTC
TRBV18	NA	TRBJ1-2	NA	CASSPGSPSLNYGYTF	TGTGCCAGCTCACCGGGCAGTCCCTCCCTCAACTATGGCTACACCTTC
TRBV6-9	NA	TRBJ2-7	NA	CASRPEPTEQYF	TGTGCCAGCAGACCTGAACCTACCGAGCAGTACTTC
TRBV28	TRBD1	TRBJ1-2	NA	CASSWGDRVANYGYTF	TGTGCCAGCAGTTGGGGGGACAGGGTAGCTAACTATGGCTACACCTTC
TRBV18	TRBD1	TRBJ2-7	NA	CASSLGQGSLGEQYF	TGTGCCAGCTCCCTGGGACAGGGGTCCTTGGGGGAGCAGTACTTC
TRBV19	TRBD2	TRBJ2-7	NA	CASSSSGRGSYEQYF	TGTGCCAGTAGTTCCAGCGGGAGAGGGTCCTACGAGCAGTACTTC
TRBV6-4	NA	TRBJ1-6	once	CASSAQGQDNSPLHF	TGTGCCAGCAGCGCACAGGGCCAAGATAATTCACCCCTCCACTTT
TRBV19	NA	TRBJ2-2	NA	CASSREGTGELFF	TGTGCCAGTAGTCGAGAGGGCACCGGGGAGCTGTTTTTT
TRBV6-6	NA	TRBJ1-1	NA	CASSPYNRNTEAFF	TGTGCCAGCAGTCCCTATAACCGGAACACTGAAGCTTTCTTT
TRBV28	NA	TRBJ2-5	once	CASSLGQTMYQETQYF	TGTGCCAGCAGCCTCGGACAGACAATGTACCAAGAGACCCAGTACTTC
TRBV19	NA	TRBJ1-5	NA	CASRDSVSYGNQPQHF	TGTGCCAGTAGGGACTCCGTCTCTTACGGCAATCAGCCCCAGCATTTT
TRBV11-2	NA	TRBJ1-1	NA	CASSLDRGGGTFF	TGTGCCAGCAGCTTAGATCGCGGGGGCGGGACTTTCTTT
TRBV7-9	TRBD2	TRBJ2-3	NA	CASSLASGTSGTDTQYF	TGTGCCAGCAGCTTAGCCTCCGGGACTAGCGGGACGGATACGCAGTATTTT
TRBV27	TRBD2	TRBJ2-7	NA	CASSFTSGGVDYEQYF	TGTGCCAGCAGTTTTACTAGCGGGGGCGTCGATTACGAGCAGTACTTC
TRBV19	NA	TRBJ2-7	few	CASSIKGGREQYF	TGTGCCAGTAGTATAAAAGGAGGGCGCGAGCAGTACTTC
TRBV19	NA	TRBJ2-7	few	CASSSHRAKTYEQYF	TGTGCCAGTAGTTCCCACAGGGCCAAAACCTACGAGCAGTACTTC
TRBV11-3	TRBD2	TRBJ2-2	NA	CASSSPSGSTGELFF	TGTGCCAGCAGCTCTCCTAGCGGATCCACCGGGGAGCTGTTTTTT
TRBV5-1	NA	TRBJ2-2	NA	CASTLANSNTGELFF	TGCGCCAGCACCTTAGCGAATTCGAACACCGGGGAGCTGTTTTTT
TRBV5-6	NA	TRBJ1-2	once	CASSLATDYGYTF	TGTGCCAGCAGCTTAGCTACAGACTATGGCTACACCTTC
TRBV9	TRBD1	TRBJ1-2	NA	CASSDRGIAYGYTF	TGTGCCAGCAGCGACAGGGGAATTGCCTATGGCTACACCTTC
TRBV6-4	NA	TRBJ2-2	NA	CASSEWAGNTGELFF	TGTGCCAGCAGTGAATGGGCAGGGAACACCGGGGAGCTGTTTTTT
TRBV28	NA	TRBJ1-5	few	CASSFGQPQHF	TGTGCCAGCAGTTTCGGTCAGCCCCAGCATTTT
TRBV6-6	NA	TRBJ1-1	NA	CASSAGSMNTEAFF	TGTGCCAGCAGTGCCGGGAGCATGAACACTGAAGCTTTCTTT
TRBV27	TRBD1	TRBJ2-6	NA	CASSLYGTGSSGANVLTF	TGTGCCAGCAGTTTATATGGGACAGGGTCCTCTGGGGCCAACGTCCTGACTTTC
TRBV28	NA	TRBJ1-2	NA	CASSFGGSGGYTF	TGTGCCAGCAGTTTTGGGGGCTCGGGGGGCTACACCTTC
TRBV7-2	TRBD1	TRBJ2-7	once	CASSWDRGGYEQYF	TGTGCCAGCAGCTGGGACAGGGGGGGCTACGAGCAGTACTTC
TRBV7-2	TRBD2	TRBJ2-1	NA	CASSSSGNSYNEQFF	TGTGCCAGCAGCTCTAGCGGGAACTCCTACAATGAGCAGTTCTTC
TRBV4-1	NA	TRBJ1-4	NA	CASQRQATNEKLFF	TGCGCCAGCCAAAGGCAGGCAACTAATGAAAAACTGTTTTTT
TRBV28	NA	TRBJ1-2	NA	CASSLGGGGGYTF	TGTGCCAGCAGTTTGGGCGGGGGCGGGGGCTACACCTTC
TRBV10-3	NA	TRBJ2-3	NA	CAISDGTSTDTQYF	TGTGCCATCAGTGACGGGACAAGCACAGATACGCAGTATTTT
TRBV5-6	NA	TRBJ2-7	NA	CASSLRQGSSYEQYF	TGTGCCAGCAGCTTGAGGCAGGGATCTTCCTACGAGCAGTACTTC
TRBV27	NA	TRBJ1-2	NA	CASSPLGAESGGYTF	TGTGCCAGCAGTCCCTTGGGGGCGGAATCTGGGGGCTACACCTTC
TRBV28	TRBD2	TRBJ2-7	once	CASSLPGLAGVSEQYF	TGTGCCAGCAGTTTGCCGGGACTAGCGGGAGTAAGCGAGCAGTACTTC
TRBV29-1	NA	TRBJ1-2	NA	CSVFPGTPTNYGYTF	TGCAGCGTTTTCCCCGGGACACCGACGAACTATGGCTACACCTTC
TRBV6-1	NA	TRBJ2-7	NA	CASSDGWPPHF	TGTGCCAGCAGTGACGGGTGGCCGCCGCACTTC
TRBV19	NA	TRBJ1-4	NA	CASSTGTFYEKLFF	TGTGCCAGTAGTACTGGGACTTTTTATGAAAAACTGTTTTTT
TRBV28	NA	TRBJ2-4	NA	CASSLAGGQGRNIQYF	TGTGCCAGCAGTTTAGCCGGGGGGCAGGGGAGAAACATTCAGTACTTC
TRBV6-1	NA	TRBJ2-7	few	CASSEFGINTYEQYF	TGTGCCAGCAGTGAATTCGGGATCAACACCTACGAGCAGTACTTC
TRBV7-8	NA	TRBJ1-1	NA	CASSLGRGGPAFF	TGTGCCAGCAGCTTAGGGCGGGGAGGTCCAGCTTTCTTT
TRBV19	NA	TRBJ1-5	NA	CASTKEQAANQPQHF	TGTGCCAGTACCAAGGAACAGGCTGCCAATCAGCCCCAGCATTTT
TRBV10-3	TRBD1	TRBJ1-1	NA	CAISDGTGGTEAFF	TGTGCCATCAGTGATGGGACAGGGGGGACTGAAGCTTTCTTT
TRBV7-8	NA	TRBJ2-5	NA	CASSPDSRETQYF	TGTGCCAGCAGCCCTGACAGTCGAGAGACCCAGTACTTC
TRBV9	TRBD1	TRBJ2-1	NA	CASSVHTGEGSYNEQFF	TGTGCCAGCAGCGTGCATACAGGGGAAGGCTCCTACAATGAGCAGTTCTTC
TRBV2	TRBD2	TRBJ2-3	NA	CAVLAGGTDTQYF	TGTGCCGTACTAGCGGGAGGAACAGATACGCAGTATTTT
TRBV11-1	TRBD2	TRBJ2-7	NA	CASRRTSGSSYEQYF	TGTGCCAGCAGAAGGACTAGCGGGAGCTCCTACGAGCAGTACTTC
TRBV7-2	TRBD2	TRBJ2-3	NA	CASSLSLAGPDTQYF	TGTGCCAGCAGCTTATCACTAGCGGGGCCGGATACGCAGTATTTT
TRBV19	NA	TRBJ2-3	NA	CASSIEVAQNTQYF	TGTGCCAGTAGTATAGAAGTAGCGCAGAATACGCAGTATTTT
TRBV11-2	TRBD1	TRBJ1-1	NA	CASSQGQGPLYFF	TGTGCCAGCAGCCAGGGACAGGGCCCTTTATATTTCTTT
TRBV29-1	NA	TRBJ1-1	NA	CSGGGVGTEAFF	TGCAGCGGAGGGGGGGTTGGAACTGAAGCTTTCTTT
TRBV4-1	TRBD1	TRBJ1-3	NA	CASSQDPSGQGKNTIYF	TGCGCCAGCAGCCAAGATCCCTCAGGACAGGGCAAAAACACCATATATTTT
TRBV7-6	NA	TRBJ2-3	once	CASSPPSSTDTQYF	TGTGCCAGCAGCCCCCCCAGTAGCACAGATACGCAGTATTTT
TRBV6-1	TRBD1	TRBJ1-5	few	CASSSTGVGNQPQHF	TGTGCCAGCAGCTCAACAGGGGTTGGGAATCAGCCCCAGCATTTT
TRBV27	NA	TRBJ2-1	NA	CASSFQGGEQFF	TGTGCCAGCAGTTTTCAGGGTGGTGAGCAGTTCTTC
TRBV29-1	NA	TRBJ1-2	NA	CSARGTNYGYTF	TGCAGCGCCAGGGGCACTAACTATGGCTACACCTTC
TRBV6-6	TRBD1	TRBJ1-2	NA	CASSRPGQGDYGYTF	TGTGCCAGCAGCAGACCGGGACAGGGGGACTATGGCTACACCTTC